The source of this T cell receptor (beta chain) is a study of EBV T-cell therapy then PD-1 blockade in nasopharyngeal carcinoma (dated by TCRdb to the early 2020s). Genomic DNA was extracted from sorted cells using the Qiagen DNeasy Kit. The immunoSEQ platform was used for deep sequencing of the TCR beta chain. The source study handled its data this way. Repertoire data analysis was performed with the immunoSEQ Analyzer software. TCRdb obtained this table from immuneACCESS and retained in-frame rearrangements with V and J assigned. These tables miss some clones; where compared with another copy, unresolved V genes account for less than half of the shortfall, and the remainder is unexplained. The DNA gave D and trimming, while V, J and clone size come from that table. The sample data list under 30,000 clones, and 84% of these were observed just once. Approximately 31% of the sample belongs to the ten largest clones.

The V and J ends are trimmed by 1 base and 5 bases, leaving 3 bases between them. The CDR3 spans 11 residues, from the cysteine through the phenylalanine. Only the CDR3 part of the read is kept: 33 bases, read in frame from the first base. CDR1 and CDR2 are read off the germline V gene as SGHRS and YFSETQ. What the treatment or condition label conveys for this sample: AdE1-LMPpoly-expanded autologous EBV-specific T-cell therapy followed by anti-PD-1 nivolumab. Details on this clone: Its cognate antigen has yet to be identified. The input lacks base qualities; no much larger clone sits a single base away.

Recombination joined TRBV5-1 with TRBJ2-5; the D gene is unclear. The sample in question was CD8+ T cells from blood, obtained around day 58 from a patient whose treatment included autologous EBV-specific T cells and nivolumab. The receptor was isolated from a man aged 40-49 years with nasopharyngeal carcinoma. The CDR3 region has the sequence CASSLSETQYF. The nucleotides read TGCGCCAGCAGCTTGAGTGAGACCCAGTACTTC.